These T cell receptor beta chains were read from a single sample in a study of blood T cell repertoires in COVID-19. Clones were sequenced by immunoSEQ multiplex PCR, and TCRdb holds only the in-frame ones, with some missing. Of 97,000 or so clones in the sample, more than 80% were seen once. The source material was peripheral blood. The source is a human donor in a cohort sampled during active COVID-19. CDR3s include the opening cysteine and the closing phenylalanine or tryptophan. The D gene is left open where the match is weak. Where a row states a size, it is once, few, many or the class of an expanded clone; other rows omit it.

v_gene: TRBV6-5
abundance: .
j_gene: TRBJ1-1
d_gene: TRBD1
len: 15
CDR3nt: TGTGCCAGCGGAGGCAGGGGGGCCTTGAACACTGAAGCTTTCTTT
CDR3aa: CASGGRGALNTEAFF

v_gene: TRBV3-1/TRBV3-2
abundance: .
j_gene: TRBJ1-1
d_gene: .
len: 15
CDR3nt: TGTGCCAGCAGCCACCTGCAGGGGAGGAACACTGAAGCTTTCTTT
CDR3aa: CASSHLQGRNTEAFF

v_gene: TRBV7-9
abundance: once
j_gene: TRBJ1-1
d_gene: .
len: 13
CDR3nt: TGTGCCAGCACTTTCGGACTGGGGACTGAAGCTTTCTTT
CDR3aa: CASTFGLGTEAFF

v_gene: TRBV2
abundance: .
j_gene: TRBJ2-1
d_gene: .
len: 14
CDR3nt: TGTGCCAGCATTTCATCGGAGGAAGCCGGAGAGCAGTTCTTC
CDR3aa: CASISSEEAGEQFF

v_gene: TRBV19
abundance: few
j_gene: TRBJ1-5
d_gene: TRBD1
len: 14
CDR3nt: TGTGCCAGTAGTCGGGGACAGTTAGATCAGCCCCAGCATTTT
CDR3aa: CASSRGQLDQPQHF

v_gene: TRBV5-1
abundance: .
j_gene: TRBJ1-2
d_gene: TRBD1
len: 14
CDR3nt: TGCGCCAGCAGCACCGGACAGGTGAACTATGGCTACACCTTC
CDR3aa: CASSTGQVNYGYTF

v_gene: TRBV20-1
abundance: .
j_gene: TRBJ2-1
d_gene: TRBD2
len: 15
CDR3nt: TGCAGTGCTAGTGTAGCGGGGGTTTCCTACAATGAGCAGTTCTTC
CDR3aa: CSASVAGVSYNEQFF

v_gene: TRBV7-2
abundance: few
j_gene: TRBJ2-7
d_gene: TRBD1
len: 15
CDR3nt: TGTGCCAGCAGCTTGAGTGGGACAGGGCTAGGAGAGCAGTACTTC
CDR3aa: CASSLSGTGLGEQYF

v_gene: TRBV6-2/TRBV6-3
abundance: once
j_gene: TRBJ1-4
d_gene: TRBD1
len: 19
CDR3nt: TGTGCCAGCAGCCCTGTTCGGGACAGATTATCTGCAACTAATGAAAAACTGTTTTTT
CDR3aa: CASSPVRDRLSATNEKLFF

v_gene: TRBV7-6
abundance: .
j_gene: TRBJ2-4
d_gene: .
len: 15
CDR3nt: TGTGCCAGCAGCCGTAGGGGGGGCCGAGGAAACATTCAGTACTTC
CDR3aa: CASSRRGGRGNIQYF

v_gene: TRBV5-1
abundance: .
j_gene: TRBJ1-1
d_gene: TRBD1
len: 15
CDR3nt: TGCGCCAGCAGCGACCTACAGGGGGTCGGCACTGAAGCTTTCTTT
CDR3aa: CASSDLQGVGTEAFF

v_gene: TRBV25-1
abundance: .
j_gene: TRBJ2-7
d_gene: TRBD2
len: 15
CDR3nt: TGTGCCAGCAGTGCCGGTGTAGCGGGGATCTACGAGCAGTACTTC
CDR3aa: CASSAGVAGIYEQYF

v_gene: TRBV7-9
abundance: .
j_gene: TRBJ1-4
d_gene: TRBD1
len: 16
CDR3nt: TGTGCCAGCAGCTTGGGACAGGTTGCAACTAATGAAAAACTGTTTTTT
CDR3aa: CASSLGQVATNEKLFF

v_gene: TRBV6-2/TRBV6-3
abundance: .
j_gene: TRBJ2-7
d_gene: .
len: 14
CDR3nt: TGTGCCAGCAGTTACAAGACGTCGGGCTACGAGCAGTACTTC
CDR3aa: CASSYKTSGYEQYF

v_gene: TRBV19
abundance: .
j_gene: TRBJ2-1
d_gene: .
len: 15
CDR3nt: TGTGCCAGTAGTATGGGGGGTCTTACAAACAATGAGCAGTTCTTC
CDR3aa: CASSMGGLTNNEQFF

v_gene: TRBV12-3/TRBV12-4
abundance: .
j_gene: TRBJ1-2
d_gene: .
len: 13
CDR3nt: TGTGCCAGCAGCCCACGGGGGAACTATGGCTACACCTTC
CDR3aa: CASSPRGNYGYTF

v_gene: TRBV7-2
abundance: .
j_gene: TRBJ2-7
d_gene: .
len: 12
CDR3nt: TGTGCCAGCAGCCTCACAGGGACCGAGCAGTACTTC
CDR3aa: CASSLTGTEQYF

v_gene: TRBV11-3
abundance: .
j_gene: TRBJ2-1
d_gene: .
len: 12
CDR3nt: TGTGCCAGCACCTATATTAACAATGAGCAGTTCTTC
CDR3aa: CASTYINNEQFF

v_gene: TRBV18
abundance: .
j_gene: TRBJ1-1
d_gene: .
len: 14
CDR3nt: TGTGCCAGCTCACCACCTTCGGGGGTCACTGAAGCTTTCTTT
CDR3aa: CASSPPSGVTEAFF

v_gene: TRBV6-2/TRBV6-3
abundance: .
j_gene: TRBJ2-3
d_gene: .
len: 14
CDR3nt: TGTGCCAGCAGTTACCAACCCACAGGGTCTGCGCAGTATTTT
CDR3aa: CASSYQPTGSAQYF

v_gene: TRBV6-5
abundance: .
j_gene: TRBJ2-1
d_gene: .
len: 15
CDR3nt: TGTGCCAGCAGTTACTCCCCGGACACGGTCGATGAGCAGTTCTTC
CDR3aa: CASSYSPDTVDEQFF

v_gene: TRBV10-3
abundance: .
j_gene: TRBJ2-5
d_gene: .
len: 14
CDR3nt: TGTGCCATCAGTGTCCGGGTGGAGGAAAAGACCCAGTACTTC
CDR3aa: CAISVRVEEKTQYF

v_gene: TRBV6-4
abundance: .
j_gene: TRBJ1-1
d_gene: TRBD1
len: 16
CDR3nt: TGTGCCAGCAGTGACTCCCCGGGACAGGGGATCGCCGGAGCTTTCTTT
CDR3aa: CASSDSPGQGIAGAFF

v_gene: TRBV10-3
abundance: .
j_gene: TRBJ1-5
d_gene: .
len: 13
CDR3nt: TGTGCCATCAGTGAGTCTGGAGGGCAGCCCCAGCATTTT
CDR3aa: CAISESGGQPQHF

v_gene: TRBV5-1
abundance: .
j_gene: TRBJ2-2
d_gene: .
len: 15
CDR3nt: TGCGCCAGCAGCTTGGTGGCGGAACTCACCGGGGAGCTGTTTTTT
CDR3aa: CASSLVAELTGELFF

v_gene: TRBV5-6
abundance: .
j_gene: TRBJ2-5
d_gene: TRBD2
len: 15
CDR3nt: TGTGCCAGCAGCTCTAGCGGGGGGGCCCGAGAGACCCAGTACTTC
CDR3aa: CASSSSGGARETQYF

v_gene: TRBV6-6
abundance: .
j_gene: TRBJ2-1
d_gene: .
len: 13
CDR3nt: TGTGCCAGCAGTTACTCGGACAACATAGGGCAGTTCTTC
CDR3aa: CASSYSDNIGQFF